This T cell receptor (beta chain) was recorded in a study of blood T cells in healthy people across ages. With a J-beta primer mix and a sample-barcoded 5' primer, a second PCR ran about 6 to 11 cycles. MiXCR was run by TCRdb on the 5' RACE reads, yielding one entry per CDR3 protein. The table lists 700,000 to 900,000 distinct CDR3 sequences, about 48% of them singletons. This clonotype has more than one count but fewer than ten. V was cut by 4 bases and J by 2 bases, with 6 bases left in between. The CDR3 consists of 12 residues. Per germline, CDR1 MDHEN and CDR2 SYDVKM. The chain links TRBV28 to TRBJ2-7; D gene uncertain. The sample was blood. The receptor comes from a man older than 75 in good health. Written as DNA, the CDR3 is TGTGCCAGCAGTTCAGTCACCTACGAGCAGTACTTC. It is translated as CASSSVTYEQYF.